A selection of T cell receptor beta chains follows, all from one sample in a study of blood T cells in healthy people across ages. TCRdb passed the 5' RACE reads through MiXCR, listing each CDR3 protein once. The sample includes 1.5 million to 2 million distinct CDR3 sequences, just under 50% of them seen just once. Source material: blood. The origin of the receptors is a woman aged 40 to 50 in good health. Each CDR3 is given with its conserved first and last residue. A D gene is named only where the DNA matches it firmly. Rows may omit the clone size; those that give it use once, few, many or a size class.

v_gene,j_gene,abundance,d_gene,CDR3aa,CDR3nt
TRBV7-6,TRBJ2-5,.,.,CASSLSAGAGQETQYF,TGTGCCAGCAGCTTGTCCGCGGGGGCGGGCCAAGAGACCCAGTACTTC
TRBV2,TRBJ1-1,few,TRBD1,CASKQGSNTEAFF,TGTGCCAGCAAACAGGGGTCGAACACTGAAGCTTTCTTT
TRBV20-1,TRBJ2-3,.,.,CSATWASDTQYF,TGCAGTGCTACATGGGCGTCAGATACGCAGTATTTT
TRBV7-9,TRBJ2-1,.,.,CASSSAVSLGYNEQFF,TGTGCCAGCAGTTCCGCGGTTTCTCTTGGTTACAATGAGCAGTTCTTC
TRBV5-5,TRBJ2-5,.,.,CASSFFLAGWEQYF,TGTGCCAGCAGCTTTTTTTTGGCAGGGTGGGAGCAGTACTTC
TRBV6-5,TRBJ2-5,few,.,CASSDLGTETQYF,TGTGCCAGCAGTGACCTGGGAACGGAGACCCAGTACTTC
TRBV20-1,TRBJ2-7,.,.,CSGAPGSSYEQYF,TGCAGTGGCGCCCCAGGGAGTTCCTACGAGCAGTACTTC
TRBV3-1,TRBJ1-4,few,.,CASSPSRATNEKLFF,TGTGCCAGCAGCCCCTCTCGGGCAACTAATGAAAAACTGTTTTTT
TRBV6-1,TRBJ2-1,few,.,CASNPRGAGHNEQFF,TGTGCCAGCAATCCCCGAGGGGCAGGGCACAATGAGCAGTTCTTC
TRBV15,TRBJ2-4,few,.,CATSSPLLAGVAKNIQYF,TGTGCCACCAGCAGCCCCCTTTTGGCAGGTGTCGCCAAAAACATTCAGTACTTC
TRBV3-1,TRBJ2-3,few,TRBD1,CASTTGTGGANTQYF,TGTGCCAGCACGACCGGGACAGGGGGCGCTAATACGCAGTATTTT
TRBV6-5,TRBJ2-7,.,.,CASSPGPPGDEQYF,TGTGCCAGCAGTCCCGGACCACCTGGGGACGAGCAGTACTTC
TRBV6-5,TRBJ1-2,.,TRBD1,CASSYRTGDPFGNYGYTF,TGTGCCAGCAGTTACCGGACAGGGGACCCCTTTGGAAACTATGGCTACACCTTC
TRBV20-1,TRBJ1-2,.,TRBD1,CSARATGNGGYTF,TGCAGTGCTAGAGCGACAGGGAACGGTGGCTACACCTTC
TRBV20-1,TRBJ1-2,.,.,CSATPRGGAGGYTF,TGCAGTGCTACCCCAAGGGGGGGCGCCGGGGGCTACACCTTC
TRBV20-1,TRBJ1-5,.,.,CSARDQKFSSNQPQHF,TGCAGTGCTAGAGACCAGAAATTCTCTAGCAATCAGCCCCAGCATTTT
TRBV4-2,TRBJ2-1,few,.,CASSSHGGRGMDNEQFF,TGTGCCAGCAGCTCACACGGAGGAAGGGGGATGGACAATGAGCAGTTCTTC
TRBV6-2/TRBV6-3,TRBJ2-3,.,.,CASSDPRGGTDTQYF,TGTGCCAGCAGTGACCCTAGGGGGGGCACAGATACGCAGTATTTT
TRBV4-3,TRBJ2-1,.,.,CASSDSVDEQFF,TGCGCCAGCAGCGATAGTGTCGATGAGCAGTTCTTC
TRBV4-1,TRBJ2-5,.,.,CASSPSDAKATQYF,TGCGCCAGCAGCCCTTCCGACGCCAAGGCGACCCAGTACTTC
TRBV28,TRBJ1-2,.,.,CASSFYREPTF,TGTGCCAGCAGTTTTTACAGGGAACCCACCTTC
TRBV20-1,TRBJ1-1,few,.,CSAPSRPGNTEAFF,TGCAGTGCTCCCTCAAGGCCGGGGAACACTGAAGCTTTCTTT
TRBV6-5,TRBJ2-5,once,TRBD1,CASSYSSGQGFNEQYF,TGTGCCAGCAGTTACTCTTCCGGACAGGGGTTCAATGAGCAGTACTTC
TRBV29-1,TRBJ1-2,.,.,CSADGTYGYTF,TGCAGCGCTGACGGGACCTATGGCTACACCTTC
TRBV6-2/TRBV6-3,TRBJ2-4,few,.,CASSYSKGWGPKNIQYF,TGTGCCAGCAGTTACTCGAAGGGGTGGGGACCCAAAAACATTCAGTACTTC
TRBV24-1,TRBJ2-1,.,TRBD1,CATSPPTGGAAEQFF,TGTGCCACCAGCCCACCCACAGGGGGCGCGGCTGAGCAGTTCTTC
TRBV7-2,TRBJ2-7,.,TRBD2,CASSHLNSGGYNEQYF,TGTGCCAGCAGCCACCTTAATAGCGGGGGCTACAATGAGCAGTACTTC
TRBV20-1,TRBJ2-4,.,.,CSAIPLGIDIQYF,TGCAGTGCCATACCGCTGGGTATAGACATTCAGTACTTC
TRBV12-3/TRBV12-4,TRBJ2-1,.,.,CASLSFYNEQFF,TGTGCCAGCCTCTCCTTCTACAATGAGCAGTTCTTC
TRBV6-5,TRBJ2-5,many,.,CASRGAQETQYF,TGTGCCAGCAGAGGGGCTCAAGAGACCCAGTACTTC
TRBV7-2,TRBJ2-3,.,.,CASSLALAPDTQYF,TGTGCCAGCAGCTTAGCGCTGGCGCCAGATACGCAGTATTTT
TRBV7-3,TRBJ1-2,few,.,CASSLSTATGFWCGYTF,TGTGCCAGCAGCCTCTCCACCGCCACAGGGTTTTGGTGCGGCTACACCTTC
TRBV20-1,TRBJ2-1,.,TRBD2,CSATAPGLAGGPGSYNEQFF,TGCAGTGCTACGGCGCCCGGACTAGCGGGGGGGCCTGGCTCCTACAATGAGCAGTTCTTC
TRBV20-1,TRBJ2-5,.,TRBD2,CSAPPVRGGAYGETQYF,TGCAGTGCTCCTCCTGTGCGGGGGGGCGCTTACGGAGAGACCCAGTACTTC
TRBV28,TRBJ2-5,.,.,CASTRTVQETQYF,TGTGCCAGCACCCGGACAGTTCAAGAGACCCAGTACTTC
TRBV2,TRBJ2-5,.,TRBD1,CASRGQGVVQETQYF,TGTGCCAGCAGAGGACAGGGGGTCGTCCAAGAGACCCAGTACTTC
TRBV12-3/TRBV12-4,TRBJ2-2,.,.,CASSLREELFF,TGTGCCAGCAGTTTAAGGGAGGAGCTGTTTTTT
TRBV7-9,TRBJ2-1,.,TRBD2,CASSTPGLALGNEQFF,TGTGCCAGCAGCACCCCGGGACTAGCCTTAGGCAATGAGCAGTTCTTC
TRBV6-6,TRBJ2-5,.,.,CASSLGNYRVGETQYF,TGTGCCAGCAGTCTCGGGAATTACAGGGTAGGGGAGACCCAGTACTTC
TRBV7-2,TRBJ2-7,many,.,CASSVVGGTWEQYF,TGTGCCAGCAGCGTAGTAGGAGGGACTTGGGAGCAGTACTTC
TRBV15,TRBJ2-1,.,.,CATSSEDGACNEQFF,TGTGCCACCAGCAGTGAGGACGGAGCCTGCAATGAGCAGTTCTTC
TRBV12-3/TRBV12-4,TRBJ2-1,few,.,CASSTTGRSEQFF,TGTGCCAGCAGTACCACAGGGAGGAGTGAGCAGTTCTTC
TRBV29-1,TRBJ2-5,.,TRBD1,CSVFRDRGRTGETQYF,TGCAGCGTTTTTCGGGACAGGGGACGGACAGGGGAGACCCAGTACTTC
TRBV12-3/TRBV12-4,TRBJ2-5,.,TRBD1,CASSSSRTGGQETQYF,TGTGCCAGCAGTTCTTCACGGACAGGGGGCCAAGAGACCCAGTACTTC
TRBV15,TRBJ1-4,.,.,CATSRDAGPEKLFF,TGTGCCACCAGCAGAGATGCCGGACCTGAAAAACTGTTTTTT
TRBV5-1,TRBJ2-7,.,TRBD1,CASSAGDRSSYEQYF,TGCGCCAGCAGCGCAGGGGACAGGAGTTCCTACGAGCAGTACTTC
TRBV20-1,TRBJ2-1,.,TRBD2,CSARDVAALAGRRRSYNEQFF,TGCAGTGCTAGAGATGTCGCGGCGTTAGCGGGACGAAGACGCTCCTACAATGAGCAGTTCTTC
TRBV29-1,TRBJ1-6,.,.,CSVKRDYNSPLHF,TGCAGCGTTAAGAGGGACTATAATTCACCCCTCCACTTT